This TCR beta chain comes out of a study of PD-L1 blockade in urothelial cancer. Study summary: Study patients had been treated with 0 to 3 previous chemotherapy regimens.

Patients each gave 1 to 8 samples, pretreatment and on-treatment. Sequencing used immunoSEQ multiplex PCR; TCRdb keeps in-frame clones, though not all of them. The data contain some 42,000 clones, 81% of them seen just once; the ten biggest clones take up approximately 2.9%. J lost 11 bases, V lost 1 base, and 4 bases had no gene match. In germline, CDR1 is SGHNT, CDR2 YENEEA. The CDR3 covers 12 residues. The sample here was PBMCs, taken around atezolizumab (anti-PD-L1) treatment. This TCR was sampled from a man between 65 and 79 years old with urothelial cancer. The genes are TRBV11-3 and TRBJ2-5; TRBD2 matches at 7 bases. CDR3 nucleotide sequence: TGTGCCAGCAGCTTAGTCGGGGGGAAGCAGTACTTC. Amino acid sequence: CASSLVGGKQYF. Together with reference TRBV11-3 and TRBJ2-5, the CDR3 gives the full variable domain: EAGVVQSPRYKIIEKKQPVAFWCNPISGHNTLYWYLQNLGQGPELLIRYENEEAVDDSQLPKDRFSAERLKGVDSTLKIQPAELGDSAVYLCASSLVGGKQYFGPGTRLLVL.